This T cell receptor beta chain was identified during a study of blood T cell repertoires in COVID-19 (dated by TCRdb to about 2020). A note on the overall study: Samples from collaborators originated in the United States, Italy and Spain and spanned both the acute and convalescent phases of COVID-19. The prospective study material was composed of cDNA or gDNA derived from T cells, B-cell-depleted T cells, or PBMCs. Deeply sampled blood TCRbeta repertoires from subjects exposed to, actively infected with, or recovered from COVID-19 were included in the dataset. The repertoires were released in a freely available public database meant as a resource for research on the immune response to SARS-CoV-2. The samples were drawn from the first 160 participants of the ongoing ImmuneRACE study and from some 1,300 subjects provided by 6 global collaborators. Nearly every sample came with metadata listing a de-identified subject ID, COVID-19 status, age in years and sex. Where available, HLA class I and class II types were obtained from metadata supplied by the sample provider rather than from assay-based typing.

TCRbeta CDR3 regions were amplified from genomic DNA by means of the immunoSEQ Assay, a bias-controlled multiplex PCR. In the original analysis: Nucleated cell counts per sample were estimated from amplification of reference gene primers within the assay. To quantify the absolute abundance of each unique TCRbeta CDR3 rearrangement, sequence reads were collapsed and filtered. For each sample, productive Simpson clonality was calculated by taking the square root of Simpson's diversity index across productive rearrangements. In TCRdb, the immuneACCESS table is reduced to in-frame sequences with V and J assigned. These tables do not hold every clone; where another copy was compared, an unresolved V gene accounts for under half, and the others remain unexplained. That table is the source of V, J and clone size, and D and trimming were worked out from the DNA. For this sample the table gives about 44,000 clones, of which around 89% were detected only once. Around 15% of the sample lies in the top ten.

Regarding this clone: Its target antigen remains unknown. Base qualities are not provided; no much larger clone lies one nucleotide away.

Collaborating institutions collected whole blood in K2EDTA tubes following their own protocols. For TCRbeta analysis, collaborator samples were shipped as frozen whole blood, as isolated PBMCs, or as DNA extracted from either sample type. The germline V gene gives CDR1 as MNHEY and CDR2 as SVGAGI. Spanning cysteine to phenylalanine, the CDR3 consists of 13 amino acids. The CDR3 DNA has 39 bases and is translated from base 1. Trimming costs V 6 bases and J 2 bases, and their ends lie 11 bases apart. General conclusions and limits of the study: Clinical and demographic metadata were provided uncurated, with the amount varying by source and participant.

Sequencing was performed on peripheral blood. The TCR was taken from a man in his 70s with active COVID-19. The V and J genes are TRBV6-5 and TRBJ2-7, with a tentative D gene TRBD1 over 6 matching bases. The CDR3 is CASSSDSPYEQYF. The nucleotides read TGTGCCAGCAGCTCGGACAGCCCCTACGAGCAGTACTTC.